These 2 T cell receptor beta chains originate from one sample sequenced in a study of blood T cell repertoires in COVID-19. Using immunoSEQ multiplex PCR, the repertoire was profiled, and TCRdb retains in-frame clones only, with some absent. In the table there are over 300,000 clones, nearly 90% of which are singletons. Material: peripheral blood. These receptors were collected from a young man with active or convalescent COVID-19.

J is TRBJ1-1 and V is TRBV13; tentatively, D is TRBD1 (5 bases). This CDR3 has 13 amino acids. CDR1 is PRHDT, CDR2 FYEKMQ, per germline (reference sequence). V lost 8 bases and J 0 bases, leaving 10 bases between the germline ends. The CDR3 DNA sequence: TGTGCCAGCGGGGCGGGATTGAACACTGAAGCTTTCTTT. This sequence encodes CASGAGLNTEAFF.

The V and J genes are TRBV24-1 and TRBJ2-1; 10 bases align to TRBD2. This CDR3 spans 16 amino acids. Germline-derived CDR1 and CDR2 are KGHDR and SFDVKD. The J segment lost 8 bases and the V segment lost 0 bases, leaving 6 bases of the junction unmatched. This chain's CDR3 is CATSDLRLAGVDEQFF. DNA for the CDR3: TGTGCCACCAGTGATTTGCGCCTAGCGGGAGTCGATGAGCAGTTCTTC.